The rows below give T cell receptor beta chains drawn from one sample of a study of blood T cell repertoires in COVID-19. Profiling relied on immunoSEQ multiplex PCR, and the TCRdb table lists in-frame clones only, not all of them. The sample has around 300,000 clones; around nine tenths are singletons. The sequenced material came from peripheral blood. The receptors stem from a woman aged 65 to 85 with COVID-19, enrolled during active disease. The CDR3 runs from the conserved cysteine through the conserved F or W. The D gene is left open where the match is weak. The listing skips clone size in some rows; elsewhere it reads once, few, many or a size class.

TRBV7-8	TRBJ2-3	TRBD1	-	TGTGCCAGCAGCGCCCGACGGGACAGGGCCACAGATACGCAGTATTTT	CASSARRDRATDTQYF
TRBV24-1	TRBJ1-5	TRBD1	few	TGTGCCACCAGTATTTACAGGGGAAGCAATCAGCCCCAGCATTTT	CATSIYRGSNQPQHF
TRBV11-2	TRBJ2-1	TRBD1	-	TGTGCCAGCAGCTTCATACAGGGGAATGAGCAGTTCTTC	CASSFIQGNEQFF
TRBV5-6	TRBJ1-2	-	-	TGTGCCAGCAGCCCGTCAGGAGGGGGCTACACCTTC	CASSPSGGGYTF
TRBV27	TRBJ2-1	TRBD1	-	TGTGCCAGCAGTGGGACAGGGATCTACAATGAGCAGTTCTTC	CASSGTGIYNEQFF
TRBV7-2	TRBJ1-6	-	-	TGTGCCAGCAGCTTAGCGCTTGGAGGAGGCTCACCCCTCCACTTT	CASSLALGGGSPLHF
TRBV30	TRBJ2-7	-	-	TGTGCCGGGTGGGGGGGGCCTCGGTGGTACTTC	CAGWGGPRWYF
TRBV5-1	TRBJ2-7	TRBD2	once	TGCGCCAGCAAGTGGGGAGCGGGGTCCAACTACGAGCAGTACTTC	CASKWGAGSNYEQYF
TRBV29-1	TRBJ1-2	TRBD1	-	TGCAGCATACAGGGGGGAGTTGACTATGGCTACACCTTC	CSIQGGVDYGYTF
TRBV27	TRBJ2-1	TRBD2	-	TGTGCCAGCAGTTCGTCCCTAGCGGGGGAGTACAATGAGCAGTTCTTC	CASSSSLAGEYNEQFF
TRBV7-9	TRBJ2-1	-	-	TGTGCCAGCAGCTTAGGGACTACGAATGAGCAGTTCTTC	CASSLGTTNEQFF
TRBV27	TRBJ2-2	TRBD2	-	TGTGCCAGCAGTACCCGACTAGCACCGAACACCGGGGAGCTGTTTTTT	CASSTRLAPNTGELFF
TRBV3-1/TRBV3-2	TRBJ1-2	TRBD1	-	TGTGCCAGCAGCCCTCAGGGGGCGTCGGGCTACACCTTC	CASSPQGASGYTF
TRBV5-1	TRBJ1-1	TRBD1	-	TGCGCCAGCAATACAGGGGAGAACACTGAAGCTTTCTTT	CASNTGENTEAFF
TRBV5-1	TRBJ2-3	TRBD2	once	TGCGCCAGCAGCTCGTTAGCGGGGGGCCTCACAGATACGCAGTATTTT	CASSSLAGGLTDTQYF
TRBV2	TRBJ1-4	TRBD1	-	TGTGCCAGCAACCGGGACAGTGATGAAAAACTGTTTTTT	CASNRDSDEKLFF
TRBV4-1	TRBJ2-5	-	-	TGCGCCAGCAGCCGCACCGGGACTCTAGAGACCCAGTACTTC	CASSRTGTLETQYF
TRBV7-8	TRBJ2-2	TRBD1	-	TGTGCCAGCAGCGTTAGAGTGTTGGCAGGGGGCACCGGGGAGCTGTTTTTT	CASSVRVLAGGTGELFF
TRBV6-5	TRBJ1-6	-	-	TGTGCCAGCACCAAATCGGTAGATAATTCACCCCTCCACTTT	CASTKSVDNSPLHF
TRBV7-2	TRBJ1-2	-	-	TGTGCCAGCAGCTTAGGCCTGGCATTTTCTTCCAGCGGTGGCTACACCTTC	CASSLGLAFSSSGGYTF
TRBV11-2	TRBJ2-3	TRBD1	-	TGTGCCAGCAGCCTACAGGGGGCCCACACAGATACGCAGTATTTT	CASSLQGAHTDTQYF
TRBV7-9	TRBJ2-5	TRBD1	-	TGTGCCAGCAGCTTAGAAGACAGGGGCCCCGCAGAGACCCAGTACTTC	CASSLEDRGPAETQYF
TRBV11-2	TRBJ2-3	-	-	TGTGCCAGCAGCCCCCTGAGCACAGATACGCAGTATTTT	CASSPLSTDTQYF
TRBV24-1	TRBJ2-1	-	-	TGTGCCACCAGTGACTGGACAGTGGGGGATGAGCAGTTCTTC	CATSDWTVGDEQFF
TRBV18	TRBJ1-2	TRBD1	-	TGTGCCAGCTCACTCAATCAACAGGGGAGCAGGAGTGGCTACACCTTC	CASSLNQQGSRSGYTF
TRBV7-9	TRBJ1-2	-	-	TGTGCCAGCACCCGGGGGTTCTATGGCTACACCTTC	CASTRGFYGYTF
TRBV24-1	TRBJ1-3	TRBD1	-	TGTGCCCGGGGGACAGGGTGCTCTGGAAACACCATATATTTT	CARGTGCSGNTIYF
TRBV3-1/TRBV3-2	TRBJ2-1	-	-	TGTGCCAGCAGCCCCTCAACAGGGCCCTACAATGAGCAGTTCTTC	CASSPSTGPYNEQFF
TRBV27	TRBJ2-3	TRBD2	-	TGTGCCAGCAAGAGAGCTAGCGGTACAGATACGCAGTATTTT	CASKRASGTDTQYF
TRBV6-5	TRBJ1-1	-	-	TGTGCCAGCACCTCCCTTATGAACACTGAAGCTTTCTTT	CASTSLMNTEAFF
TRBV9	TRBJ2-7	TRBD2	once	TGTGCCAGCAGCGTAGTGGATAGCGGGGTCGAGCAGTACTTC	CASSVVDSGVEQYF
TRBV9	TRBJ2-4	TRBD1	-	TGTGCCAGCAGCGTCGCATCGGGACAGGGAGGGGTCCAAAACATTCAGTACTTC	CASSVASGQGGVQNIQYF
TRBV27	TRBJ1-2	TRBD1	once	TGTGCCAGCAGCGGACAGGGGGCAGGTTATGGCTACACCTTC	CASSGQGAGYGYTF
TRBV4-1	TRBJ2-2	-	-	TGCGCCAGCAGCCTAGGGGTACCCGGGGAGCTGTTTTTT	CASSLGVPGELFF
TRBV5-1	TRBJ2-3	TRBD2	-	TGCGCCAGCAGCACTGGGACTAGCGGGGGGAAACGGATGGATACGCAGTATTTT	CASSTGTSGGKRMDTQYF
TRBV1	TRBJ2-3	-	-	TGCACCAGCAGCCAACTGACTTCCATCACAGATACGCAGTATTTT	CTSSQLTSITDTQYF
TRBV2	TRBJ1-5	-	-	TGTGCCAGCAGTGAAGCTGGTTGGGCCGCCCGAGAAGCCCAGCATTTT	CASSEAGWAAREAQHF
TRBV6-5	TRBJ2-2	-	-	TGTGCCAGCAGTTACGGGGGCGGGGGCACCGGGGAGCTGTTTTTT	CASSYGGGGTGELFF
TRBV7-9	TRBJ2-7	TRBD1	-	TGTGCCAGCAGCTTACCCGGGACAGGGACCGAGCAGTACTTC	CASSLPGTGTEQYF
TRBV12-5	TRBJ1-5	TRBD1	-	TGTGCTAGTGGACTGACAGGGAATCAGCCCCAGCATTTT	CASGLTGNQPQHF
TRBV12-5	TRBJ1-2	-	-	TGTGCTAGTGGTTTGGTAACAGGCCGGGGGGGCTACACCTTC	CASGLVTGRGGYTF
TRBV19	TRBJ1-2	TRBD1	-	TGTGCCAGTAGTATGGGACAGGGTAACGATGGCTACACCTTC	CASSMGQGNDGYTF
TRBV28	TRBJ1-3	TRBD1	-	TGTGCCAGCAGCGCAGGGACAGGGGGCGGAAACACCATATATTTT	CASSAGTGGGNTIYF
TRBV7-9	TRBJ2-5	-	-	TGTGCCAGCAGCCCTTTCAGTGGCCCCCAAGAGACCCAGTACTTC	CASSPFSGPQETQYF
TRBV29-1	TRBJ2-4	-	-	TGCAGCGTTGAAGATCTTCGGGAACGTATAGCCAAAAACATTCAGTACTTC	CSVEDLRERIAKNIQYF
TRBV7-9	TRBJ1-3	-	few	TGTGCCAGCAGTTTGGAGAGCTCTGGAAACACCATATATTTT	CASSLESSGNTIYF
TRBV5-1	TRBJ2-7	TRBD2	-	TGCGCCAGCAGCTTTTCACTAGCGACCTACGAGCAGTACTTC	CASSFSLATYEQYF
TRBV3-1/TRBV3-2	TRBJ1-4	-	few	TGTGCCAGCAGCCAAGGTTATAATGAAAAACTGTTTTTT	CASSQGYNEKLFF
TRBV19	TRBJ2-5	-	-	TGTGCCAGTACGGGGGATGCGGAGACCCAGTACTTC	CASTGDAETQYF
TRBV5-8	TRBJ2-2	TRBD1	-	TGTGCCAGCAGCTTGGACAGGGGGCTCGTCACCGGGGAGCTGTTTTTT	CASSLDRGLVTGELFF
TRBV2	TRBJ2-7	TRBD2	-	TGTGCCAGCAGCCATTCCCTTGCGGGGGGCTCCTACGAGCAGTACTTC	CASSHSLAGGSYEQYF
TRBV9	TRBJ1-6	-	-	TGTGCCAGCAGCCCATACGGGGACACTAATTCACCCCTCCACTTT	CASSPYGDTNSPLHF
TRBV19	TRBJ1-2	TRBD1	-	TGTGCCAGTAGTTCGACCGGACAGGGCGGGTATGGCTACACCTTC	CASSSTGQGGYGYTF
TRBV5-1	TRBJ2-1	TRBD2	-	TGCGCCAGCAGCCGGACTAGCGGGTACAATGAGCAGTTCTTC	CASSRTSGYNEQFF
TRBV6-5	TRBJ1-2	TRBD1	-	TGTGCCAGCAGTCCAGGGGGCACAGGCTACACCTTC	CASSPGGTGYTF